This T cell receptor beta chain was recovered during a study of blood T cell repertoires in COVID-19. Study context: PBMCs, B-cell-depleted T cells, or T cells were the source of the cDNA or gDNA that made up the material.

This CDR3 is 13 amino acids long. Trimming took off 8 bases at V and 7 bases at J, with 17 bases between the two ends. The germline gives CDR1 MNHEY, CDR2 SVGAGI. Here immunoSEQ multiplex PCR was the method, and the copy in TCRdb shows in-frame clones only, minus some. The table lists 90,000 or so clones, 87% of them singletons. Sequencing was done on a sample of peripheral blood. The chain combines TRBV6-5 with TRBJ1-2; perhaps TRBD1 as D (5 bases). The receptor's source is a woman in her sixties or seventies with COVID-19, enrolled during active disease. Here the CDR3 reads CASAGPARGGYTF. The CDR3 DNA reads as TGTGCCAGCGCGGGGCCGGCGAGGGGTGGCTACACCTTC.